The source of this TCR beta chain is a study of blood T cell repertoires in COVID-19. Study at large: The United States, Italy and Spain provided the acute and convalescent COVID-19 samples. Sources were T cells, B-cell-depleted T cells, or PBMCs; the material itself was cDNA or gDNA.

Per the original data handling: How many nucleated cells were present was estimated from reference gene primer amplification. The protocol was immunoSEQ multiplex PCR, while the TCRdb copy is restricted to in-frame clones and leaves out a portion. V and J calls plus clone size are reproduced from that table; the DNA served to infer D and trimming. The sample lists roughly 72,000 clones, 80% occurring once. Germline CDR1 and CDR2: SEHNR and FQNEAQ (reference sequence). Trimming pared 10 bases from V and 1 base from J, leaving 13 bases between. The CDR3 spans 13 residues. The source material was peripheral blood. This TCR came from a man between 65 and 85 years old who had recovered from COVID-19. The V and J genes are TRBV7-9 and TRBJ2-5; D may be TRBD2 (6 bases). CDR3 sequence: CANRGGPQETQYF. The CDR3, as DNA: TGTGCCAACCGAGGAGGGCCCCAAGAGACCCAGTACTTC.